What follows is one TCR beta chain and its context. Its antigen is undetermined. TCRdb reprocessed the RT-PCR reads via MiXCR and lists one record per CDR3 protein. The sample includes about 240,000 distinct CDR3 sequences, 12% of them seen just once. This sample stems from a study of response to subunit inactivated influenza vaccine. Deletions cut 0 bases from V and 0 bases from J, with 24 bases between. The CDR3 length is 20 residues. From germline, CDR1 is LGHNA and CDR2 YSLEER. Study conclusions and caveats: Seasonal influenza vaccination, on each occasion, was suggested by the authors to recruit few new T cells.

This sequence joins TRBV4-3 and TRBJ2-7, with D perhaps being TRBD1 or TRBD2 (5 bases each). The sequencing used non-naive T cells sorted from PBMCs, collected less than 15 days before vaccination. This sequence was found in a man aged 50 to 59 who received an inactivated influenza vaccine. The CDR3 DNA is TGCGCCAGCAGCCAAGATCGGTTTGTGGGGGATATGGGGGACTCCTACGAGCAGTACTTC. Translating gives CASSQDRFVGDMGDSYEQYF.